The rows below give T cell receptor beta chains drawn from one sample of a study of beta chain features in type 1 diabetes. This table comes from immunoSEQ multiplex PCR, and its TCRdb copy is limited to in-frame clones, with some not included. The sample contains under 200,000 clones, approximately 9% of which appear only once. Sequencing was performed on central memory CD4+ T cells from blood. Receptors originate from a woman aged 18-35 years with type 1 diabetes. CDR3s include the opening cysteine and the closing phenylalanine or tryptophan. D genes are given only for firm matches. The listing skips clone size in some rows; elsewhere it reads once, few, many or a size class.

d_call	v_call	j_call	clone_size	cdr3_nt	cdr3_aa
.	TRBV30	TRBJ2-3	.	TGTGCCTGGAATCCTAGCGGCACAGATACGCAGTATTTT	CAWNPSGTDTQYF
TRBD2	TRBV30	TRBJ2-1	.	TGTGCCTGGAGCCCCGGACTAGCGGGATTGGATGAGCAGTTCTTC	CAWSPGLAGLDEQFF
TRBD2	TRBV11-3	TRBJ2-1	.	TGTGCCAGCAGCTTAGTGGCTAGCGGGAGGTATAGTGAGCAGTTCTTC	CASSLVASGRYSEQFF
.	TRBV2	TRBJ1-5	few	TGTGCCAGCAGTGGAAGGGGAGGGAATCAGCCCCAGCATTTT	CASSGRGGNQPQHF
TRBD1	TRBV7-2	TRBJ1-2	few	TGTGCCAGCAGCTCCAACCCGGGACAGTGGTTTAACTATGGCTACACCTTC	CASSSNPGQWFNYGYTF
TRBD2	TRBV5-1	TRBJ2-7	.	TGCGCCAGCAGCTTTTCCTCTAGCGGGGCAGGCGAGCAGTACTTC	CASSFSSSGAGEQYF
.	TRBV9	TRBJ1-2	.	TGTGCCAGCAGCGCCACACAGGGATTGGGCTACACCTTC	CASSATQGLGYTF
TRBD1	TRBV28	TRBJ1-1	few	TGTGCCAGCATCCAGGGGGGAGGAATGAACACTGAAGCTTTCTTT	CASIQGGGMNTEAFF
.	TRBV2	TRBJ2-3	few	TGTGCCAGCAGGGACTGGCGCACAGATACGCAGTATTTT	CASRDWRTDTQYF
TRBD1	TRBV4-3	TRBJ1-6	few	TGCGCCAGCAGCCAAGATTGGGTCGCGAGACAGGGTAATTCACCCCTCCACTTT	CASSQDWVARQGNSPLHF
.	TRBV28	TRBJ1-2	.	TGTGCCAGCAGTTTACAGGCAAATAACTATGGCTACACCTTC	CASSLQANNYGYTF
.	TRBV7-2	TRBJ2-3	few	TGTGCCAGCAGCCGTACTAGGGAGAGCACAGATACGCAGTATTTT	CASSRTRESTDTQYF
.	TRBV19	TRBJ2-3	once	.	CASSFGPGDTQYF
.	TRBV7-2	TRBJ2-1	few	TGTGCCAGCAGCTTCGAGGGCATACGGTACAATGAGCAGTTCTTC	CASSFEGIRYNEQFF
.	TRBV7-8	TRBJ2-5	few	TGTGCCAGCAGCCTCACTAGAGTCCAAGAGACCCAGTACTTC	CASSLTRVQETQYF
TRBD2	TRBV28	TRBJ2-3	.	TGTGCCAGCAGTTTACGTACTAGCGGAAACCTATCTGGAGATACGCAGTATTTT	CASSLRTSGNLSGDTQYF
.	TRBV19	TRBJ1-2	.	TGTGCCAGTAGTCTTTGGTCGGCAGGGGACTATGGCTACACCTTC	CASSLWSAGDYGYTF
TRBD2	TRBV14	TRBJ2-2	few	TGTGCCAGCCGCGCGGGGGGCACCGGGGAGCTGTTTTTT	CASRAGGTGELFF
TRBD1	TRBV6-5	TRBJ1-1	few	TGTGCCAGCAGTTACGAGGACAGGGGCCAAGGAGCTTTCTTT	CASSYEDRGQGAFF
.	TRBV12-5	TRBJ1-1	.	TGTGCTAGTCGGGTTGAGACGTCGGGCACTGAAGCTTTCTTT	CASRVETSGTEAFF
TRBD1	TRBV9	TRBJ1-1	few	TGTGCCAGCAGCGTAGAGGCAGGGGGCGCGGGGACTGAAGCTTTCTTT	CASSVEAGGAGTEAFF
TRBD2	TRBV7-9	TRBJ2-1	.	TGTGCCAGCAGCTTCCTAGCGGGAAATGAGCAGTTCTTC	CASSFLAGNEQFF
TRBD2	TRBV5-4	TRBJ2-3	.	TGTGCCAGCAACCGGGGGGTAAACACAGATACGCAGTATTTT	CASNRGVNTDTQYF
.	TRBV6-1	TRBJ2-7	.	TGTGCCAGCAGTCCTACAGCAGGATACGAGCAGTACTTC	CASSPTAGYEQYF
.	TRBV6-5	TRBJ2-3	.	TGTGCCAGCAGCTCCACAGATACGCAGTATTTT	CASSSTDTQYF
.	TRBV29-1	TRBJ2-2	few	TGCAGCGCCAGACTAGGAAGTGACGGGGAGCTGTTTTTT	CSARLGSDGELFF
.	TRBV29-1	TRBJ1-2	few	TGCAGCGTTGTCAGGGGCATCTATGGCTACACCTTC	CSVVRGIYGYTF
.	TRBV11-3	TRBJ2-1	.	TGTGCCAGCAGCCTGGGGGGAGATAAATATGAGCAGTTCTTC	CASSLGGDKYEQFF
.	TRBV7-9	TRBJ1-1	.	TGTGCCAGCACCCAGACACAGGCGAACACTGAAGCTTTCTTT	CASTQTQANTEAFF
TRBD1	TRBV5-1	TRBJ1-1	few	TGCGCCAGCTTCGAGACAGGGGGCATACAGAACACTGAAGCTTTCTTT	CASFETGGIQNTEAFF